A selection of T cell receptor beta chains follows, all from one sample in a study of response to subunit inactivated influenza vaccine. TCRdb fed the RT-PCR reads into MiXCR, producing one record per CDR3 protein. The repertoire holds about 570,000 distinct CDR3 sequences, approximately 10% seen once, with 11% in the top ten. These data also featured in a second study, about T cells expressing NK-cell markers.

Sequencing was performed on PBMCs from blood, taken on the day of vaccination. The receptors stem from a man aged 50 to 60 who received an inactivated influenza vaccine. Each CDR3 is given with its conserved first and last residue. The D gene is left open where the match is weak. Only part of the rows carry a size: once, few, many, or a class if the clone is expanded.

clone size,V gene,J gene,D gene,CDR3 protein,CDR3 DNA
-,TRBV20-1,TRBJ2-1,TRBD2,CCARLRLAGGNEQFF,TGCTGTGCTAGGCTGCGACTAGCGGGGGGCAATGAGCAGTTCTTC
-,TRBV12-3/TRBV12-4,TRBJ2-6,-,CASRAPGANVLTF,TGTGCCAGCAGGGCTCCCGGGGCCAACGTCCTGACTTTC
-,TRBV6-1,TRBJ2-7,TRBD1,CASRQGETREQYF,TGTGCCAGCAGACAGGGGGAAACTAGGGAGCAGTACTTC
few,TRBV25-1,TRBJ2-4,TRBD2,CASSDAPTYGRGKAKNIQYF,TGTGCCAGCAGTGATGCCCCCACCTATGGGAGGGGTAAGGCCAAAAACATTCAGTACTTC
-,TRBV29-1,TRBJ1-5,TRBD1,CSVATGTGNQPQHF,TGCAGCGTGGCCACCGGGACAGGAAATCAGCCCCAGCATTTT
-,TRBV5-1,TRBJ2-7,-,CASSPGQVNYEQYF,TGCGCCAGCAGCCCGGGGCAGGTGAACTACGAGCAGTACTTC
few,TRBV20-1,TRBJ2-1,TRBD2,CSASGWTSGSGNEQFF,TGCAGTGCTAGCGGCTGGACTAGCGGGAGTGGAAATGAGCAGTTCTTC
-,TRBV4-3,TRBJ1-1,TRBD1,CASSHGTGETEAFF,TGCGCCAGCAGCCACGGGACAGGGGAGACTGAAGCTTTCTTT
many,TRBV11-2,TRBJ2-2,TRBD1,CASSFRTGVSRELFF,TGTGCCAGCAGCTTCCGGACAGGGGTATCCCGGGAGCTGTTTTTT
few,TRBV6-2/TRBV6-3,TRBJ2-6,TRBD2,CASSYERDSGANVLTF,TGTGCCAGCAGTTATGAGCGGGACTCTGGGGCCAACGTCCTGACTTTC